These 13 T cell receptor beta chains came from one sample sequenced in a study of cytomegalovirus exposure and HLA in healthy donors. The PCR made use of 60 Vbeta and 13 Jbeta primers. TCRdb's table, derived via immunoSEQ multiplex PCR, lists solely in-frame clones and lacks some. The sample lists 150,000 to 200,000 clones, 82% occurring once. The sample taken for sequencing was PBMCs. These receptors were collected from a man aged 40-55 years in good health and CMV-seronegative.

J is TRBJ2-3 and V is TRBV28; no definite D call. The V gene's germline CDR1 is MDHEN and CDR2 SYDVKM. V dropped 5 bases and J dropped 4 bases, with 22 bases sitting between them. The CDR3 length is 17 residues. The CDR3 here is CASSVPLRYSSSDTQYF. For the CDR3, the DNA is TGTGCCAGCAGTGTACCCCTTCGGTATTCGAGTTCAGATACGCAGTATTTT. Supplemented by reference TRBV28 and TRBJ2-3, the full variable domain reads DVKVTQSSRYLVKRTGEKVFLECVQDMDHENMFWYRQDPGLGLRLIYFSYDVKMKEKGDIPEGYSVSREKKERFSLILESASTNQTSMYLCASSVPLRYSSSDTQYFGPGTRLTVL.

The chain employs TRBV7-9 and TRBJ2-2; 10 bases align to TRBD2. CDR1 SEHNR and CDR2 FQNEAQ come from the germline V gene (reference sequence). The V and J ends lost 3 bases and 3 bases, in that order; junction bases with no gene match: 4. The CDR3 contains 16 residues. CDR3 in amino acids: CASSFGSGRYTGELFF. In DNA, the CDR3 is TGTGCCAGCAGCTTCGGTAGCGGGAGGTACACCGGGGAGCTGTTTTTT.

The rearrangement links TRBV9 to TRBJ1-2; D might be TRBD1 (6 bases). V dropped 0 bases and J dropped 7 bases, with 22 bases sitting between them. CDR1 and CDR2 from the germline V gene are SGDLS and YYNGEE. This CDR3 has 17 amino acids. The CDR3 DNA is TGTGCCAGCAGCGTAGCCCCCGGAGCGGGAGGAGGGGGTGGCTACACCTTC. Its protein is CASSVAPGAGGGGGYTF.

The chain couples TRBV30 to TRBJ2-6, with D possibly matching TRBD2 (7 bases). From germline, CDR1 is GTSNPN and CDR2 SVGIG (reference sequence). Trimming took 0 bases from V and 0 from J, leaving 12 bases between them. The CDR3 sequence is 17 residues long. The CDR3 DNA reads TGTGCCTGGAGTGTACGGGGGGCCGTCTCTGGGGCCAACGTCCTGACTTTC. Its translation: CAWSVRGAVSGANVLTF.

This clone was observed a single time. The CDR3 coding sequence is TGTGCCAGCAGCCTCACTACCGCGTCCTACAATGAGCAGTTCTTC. Residues: CASSLTTASYNEQFF. The rearrangement uses TRBV7-2 and TRBJ2-1; no clear D gene. CDR1 and CDR2 from the germline V gene are SGHTA and FQGNSA. Trimming removed 5 bases from V and 1 base from J, with 12 bases in between. The CDR3 contains 15 residues.

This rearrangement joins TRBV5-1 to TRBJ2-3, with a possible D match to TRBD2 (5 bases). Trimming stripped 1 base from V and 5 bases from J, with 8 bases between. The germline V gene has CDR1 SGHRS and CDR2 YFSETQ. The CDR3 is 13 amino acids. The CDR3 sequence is CASSLLGRDTQYF. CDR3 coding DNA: TGCGCCAGCAGCTTGCTAGGGAGAGATACGCAGTATTTT.

The CDR3 reads CASIRPRGGQGNSGNTEAFF. The CDR3 DNA reads as TGCGCCAGCATCCGACCCCGGGGGGGACAGGGCAACTCGGGGAACACTGAAGCTTTCTTT. The rearrangement links TRBV4-3 to TRBJ1-1; 9 bases are shared with TRBD1. This CDR3 comprises 20 residues. V was clipped by 7 bases and J by 1 base; unmatched bases: 22. Germline CDR1 LGHNA, CDR2 YSLEER.

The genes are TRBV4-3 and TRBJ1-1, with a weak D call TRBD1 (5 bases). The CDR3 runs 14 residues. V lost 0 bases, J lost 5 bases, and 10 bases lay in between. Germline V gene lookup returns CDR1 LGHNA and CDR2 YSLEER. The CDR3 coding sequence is TGCGCCAGCAGCCAAGATTGGGGGGGGACTGAAGCTTTCTTT. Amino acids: CASSQDWGGTEAFF.

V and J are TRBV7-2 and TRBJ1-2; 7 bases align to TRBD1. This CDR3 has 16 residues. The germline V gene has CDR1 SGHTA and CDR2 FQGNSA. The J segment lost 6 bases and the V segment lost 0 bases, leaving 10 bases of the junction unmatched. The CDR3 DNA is TGTGCCAGCAGCTTAGCGCTGGACAGGCCCTTAAATGGCTACACCTTC. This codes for CASSLALDRPLNGYTF.

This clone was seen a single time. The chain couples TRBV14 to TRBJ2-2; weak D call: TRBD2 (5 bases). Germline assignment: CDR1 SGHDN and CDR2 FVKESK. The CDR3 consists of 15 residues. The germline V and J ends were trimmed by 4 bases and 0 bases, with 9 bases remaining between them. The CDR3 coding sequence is TGTGCCAGCAGCCCGGAACTAGCGAACACCGGGGAGCTGTTTTTT. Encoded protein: CASSPELANTGELFF.

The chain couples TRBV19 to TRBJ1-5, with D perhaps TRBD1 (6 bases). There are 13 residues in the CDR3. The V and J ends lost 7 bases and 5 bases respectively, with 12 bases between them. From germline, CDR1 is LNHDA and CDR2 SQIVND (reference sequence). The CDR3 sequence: CASTDGGYQPQHF. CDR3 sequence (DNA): TGTGCCAGTACTGATGGGGGCTATCAGCCCCAGCATTTT.

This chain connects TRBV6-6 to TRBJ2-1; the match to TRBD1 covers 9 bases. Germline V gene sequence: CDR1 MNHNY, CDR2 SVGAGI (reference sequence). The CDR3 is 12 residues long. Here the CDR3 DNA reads TGTGACCGGGACAGGGTGATTAATGAGCAGTTCTTC. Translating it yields CDRDRVINEQFF.

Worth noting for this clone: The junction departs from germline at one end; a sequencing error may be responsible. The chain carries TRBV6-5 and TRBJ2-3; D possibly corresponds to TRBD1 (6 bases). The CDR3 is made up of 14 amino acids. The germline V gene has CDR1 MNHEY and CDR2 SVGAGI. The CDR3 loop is CASSYGGGTDTHYF. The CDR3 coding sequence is TGTGCCAGCAGTTACGGGGGCGGCACAGATACGCACTATTTT.